The sequence of this T cell receptor beta chain was determined in a study of T cells in Graves' hyperthyroidism and ophthalmopathy. Study-wide results and caveats: Blood also contained most expanded thyroid clonotypes above 0.001.

There were TCR beta CDR3 regions amplified from RNA transcripts. The HTBI set primed first-round TCR CDR3 RT-PCR. TCRdb re-analysed the multiplex PCR reads in MiXCR, keeping a single row per CDR3 protein. The repertoire holds 500,000 to 550,000 distinct CDR3 sequences, with under 25% as singletons. Graves' hyperthyroidism qualified as stable when ophthalmopathy did not progress within 18 months. Hyperthyroidism, newly diagnosed and lasting under 2 months, affected patients aged 18 to 65. This clonotype was found many times. No antigen is known for it. Germline assignment: CDR1 MDHEN and CDR2 SYDVKM. This CDR3 is 11 amino acids long. The V end lost 8 bases, the J end lost 8 bases, and 12 bases lay between the germline ends.

This clonotype was sampled from a man between 18 and 29 years old with Graves' hyperthyroidism. The sequenced sample was blood. The chain joins TRBV28 to TRBJ1-2; D is uncertain. The CDR3 nucleotides are TGTGCCAGCCTTCTGGGTGGAGGCTACACCTTC. Encoded protein: CASLLGGGYTF.